Below, 14 T cell receptor beta chains from the same sample are listed, as sequenced in a study of blood T cell repertoires in COVID-19. The assay was immunoSEQ multiplex PCR, and TCRdb's table has in-frame clones only and misses some. This repertoire shows 200,000 to 250,000 clones, approximately 83% found once; its top ten account for less than 8%. What was sequenced was peripheral blood. The receptors were sampled from a woman aged 50 to 60 with acute or convalescent COVID-19.

This clone appeared a few times. This rearrangement joins TRBV28 to TRBJ2-7, with TRBD2 matching over 7 bases. Losses at the gene ends were 7 bases for V and 4 bases for J; bases not matched to a gene: 10. Germline V gene data show CDR1 as MDHEN and CDR2 as SYDVKM. CDR3 length equals 14 residues. CDR3 nucleotide sequence: TGTGCCAGCACCTTCGGGGGAGGGCGATACGAGCAGTACTTC. Translated: CASTFGGGRYEQYF.

The V call is TRBV19, the J call TRBJ2-7, with D hard to call. Germline CDR1 and CDR2: LNHDA and SQIVND (reference sequence). With 3 bases removed from V and 2 bases from J, the gap between germline ends came to 8 bases. The length of the CDR3 is 13 residues. CDR3 loop: CASSIHNAYEQYF. The CDR3 coding sequence is TGTGCCAGTAGTATCCACAATGCCTACGAGCAGTACTTC.

This clone was recorded once. This chain's CDR3 is CASSLGGVQGFTQYF. The CDR3 bases are TGTGCCAGCAGTTTGGGGGGGGTTCAAGGGTTTACGCAGTATTTT. This chain links TRBV27 with TRBJ2-3, with TRBD2 matching 7 bases. This CDR3 contains 15 residues. Trimming took 3 bases from V and 8 from J; bases not matched to a gene: 11. Per the germline V gene, CDR1 is MNHEY and CDR2 is SMNVEV (reference sequence).

This clone was picked up one time. The chain combines TRBV2 with TRBJ1-6, with D uncertain. V was trimmed by 4 bases and J by 3 bases, leaving 7 bases between them. The CDR3 is 14 amino acids. In germline, CDR1 is SNHLY, CDR2 FYNNEI. The chain's CDR3 is CASSGDRYNSPLHF. The DNA for the CDR3 is TGTGCCAGCAGTGGCGATCGCTATAATTCACCCCTCCACTTT.

V usage is TRBV24-1 and J usage is TRBJ2-7; D gene unclear. The CDR3 totals 13 residues. V lost 4 bases, J lost 2 bases, and 8 bases lay in between. Per the germline V gene, CDR1 is KGHDR and CDR2 is SFDVKD. CDR3 coding DNA: TGTGCCACCAGTGAGGGCGCCACCTACGAGCAGTACTTC. It codes for CATSEGATYEQYF.

The chain has TRBV15 and TRBJ1-2; TRBD1 matches 10 bases. The CDR3 runs to 16 residues. J lost 8 bases, V lost 5 bases, and 14 bases had no gene match. Germline CDR1 reads LNHNV; CDR2 reads YYDKDF (reference sequence). The CDR3 region is CATSLPGQGTPGGYTF. DNA of the CDR3: TGTGCCACCAGCTTACCGGGACAGGGGACGCCCGGGGGCTACACCTTC.

Details on this clone: The identical CDR3 is also encoded by other nucleotide sequences in the sample. The chain couples TRBV19 to TRBJ2-1; 8 positions match TRBD2. Trimming at V came to 6 bases and at J to 0 bases, leaving 4 bases not matched to a gene. CDR1 LNHDA and CDR2 SQIVND come from the germline V gene (reference sequence). This CDR3 is built from 15 residues. The chain's CDR3 is CASRTSGPSYNEQFF. In DNA form, the CDR3 reads TGTGCCAGTAGAACTAGCGGACCCTCCTACAATGAGCAGTTCTTC.

The rearrangement joins TRBV7-2 to TRBJ2-3; D call uncertain. CDR1 and CDR2 from the germline V gene are SGHTA and FQGNSA. This CDR3 is 13 amino acids long. Trimming removed 5 bases at V and 5 bases at J, with 11 bases between. CDR3 residues: CASSDRLEDTQYF. The CDR3 DNA reads as TGTGCCAGCAGCGACCGACTTGAAGATACGCAGTATTTT.

J is TRBJ1-3 and V is TRBV27; D is uncertain. The CDR3 totals 15 residues. The V gene's germline CDR1 is MNHEY and CDR2 SMNVEV (reference sequence). Deletions cut 5 bases from V and 3 bases from J, with 14 bases between. The CDR3 reads CASSPLAALGNTIYF. The CDR3 DNA sequence: TGTGCCAGCAGTCCCCTGGCGGCGCTTGGAAACACCATATATTTT.

The chain combines TRBV5-6 with TRBJ2-5, with 10 bases aligning to TRBD2. The CDR3 is 17 residues long. Germline V gene data show CDR1 as SGHDT and CDR2 as YYEEEE. The junction had 5 bases not matched to a gene; V was cut back by 0 bases and J by 0 bases. CDR3 in DNA: TGTGCCAGCAGCTTGGGTAAGCGGGGGGGCCACCAAGAGACCCAGTACTTC. As protein: CASSLGKRGGHQETQYF.

The V call is TRBV3-1 (or the pseudogene TRBV3-2), the J call TRBJ2-1, with 10 bases aligning to TRBD2. The CDR3 has 15 residues. V was clipped by 5 bases and J by 5 bases; unmatched bases: 6. The V gene's germline CDR1 is LGHDT and CDR2 YNNKEL (reference sequence). The CDR3 region has the DNA TGTGCCAGCAGCTATCCTAGCGGGAGTCACAATGAGCAGTTCTTC. Its protein product is CASSYPSGSHNEQFF.

The rearrangement joins TRBV7-9 to TRBJ2-1; possibly TRBD1 for D (5 bases). Germline loops: CDR1 SEHNR, CDR2 FQNEAQ (reference sequence). The CDR3 is 15 amino acids. V was pared by 4 bases and J by 5 bases, with 15 bases between. CDR3 sequence (DNA): TGTGCCAGCAGCTCCTCCTGGGGCGAGGACAATGAGCAGTTCTTC. Protein product: CASSSSWGEDNEQFF.

This rearrangement joins TRBV9 to TRBJ1-1, with D perhaps TRBD1 (6 bases). The CDR3 runs 14 residues. V was clipped by 2 bases and J by 2 bases, with 10 bases between them. Germline-derived CDR1 and CDR2 are SGDLS and YYNGEE. CDR3 DNA sequence: TGTGCCAGCAGCGTGGAACAGGGTAACACTGAAGCTTTCTTT. Amino acid sequence: CASSVEQGNTEAFF.

The chain carries TRBV6-1 and TRBJ2-2; 9 bases match TRBD2. CDR3 size: 16 residues. With V trimmed by 3 bases and J by 5 bases, 7 bases remained unmatched. In germline, CDR1 is MNHNS, CDR2 SASEGT. The CDR3 region has the DNA TGTGCCAGCAGTGAGCTCGGCGGGGGGGTTACCGGGGAGCTGTTTTTT. This encodes CASSELGGGVTGELFF.